Each of the 26 T cell receptor beta chains below was sequenced from the same sample in a study of blood T cell repertoires in COVID-19. Libraries were prepared by immunoSEQ multiplex PCR; TCRdb keeps only in-frame clonotypes and omits some of them. In the table there are 200,000 to 250,000 clones, roughly 90% of which are singletons. Sequenced material: peripheral blood. The receptors were sampled from a woman in her 50s with acute or convalescent COVID-19.

This clone has just a few counts. This chain connects TRBV6-4 to TRBJ1-1; unclear D gene. This CDR3 is built from 13 residues. The V gene's germline CDR1 is MRHNA and CDR2 SNTAGT. Trimming took off 3 bases at V and 5 bases at J, with 10 bases between the two ends. The CDR3, as DNA: TGTGCCAGCAGTGAATGTCTGGAGACTGAAGCTTTCTTT. It encodes CASSECLETEAFF.

The V and J genes are TRBV9 and TRBJ1-2; the D gene is possibly TRBD1 (5 bases). The V gene's germline CDR1 is SGDLS and CDR2 YYNGEE. V was shortened by 4 bases and J by 3 bases, with 7 bases between the two germline ends. The CDR3 is made up of 12 amino acids. The CDR3 is CASSPGDYGYTF. CDR3 DNA: TGTGCCAGCAGCCCGGGGGACTATGGCTACACCTTC. Complete variable domain (other parts from reference TRBV9 and TRBJ1-2): DSGVTQTPKHLITATGQRVTLRCSPRSGDLSVYWYQQSLDQGLQFLIQYYNGEERAKGNILERFSAQQFPDLHSELNLSSLELGDSALYFCASSPGDYGYTFGSGTRLTVV.

This chain joins TRBV5-5 and TRBJ2-5; 8 nucleotides line up with TRBD1. The V segment lost 6 bases and the J segment 5 bases; nucleotides outside the gene matches: 12. CDR3 length: 15 residues. Germline V gene sequence: CDR1 SGHKS, CDR2 YYEKEE (reference sequence). CDR3 sequence: CASTSTGAVRETQYF. The CDR3 coding sequence is TGTGCCAGCACCTCGACAGGGGCGGTTAGGGAGACCCAGTACTTC.

This rearrangement joins TRBV4-3 to TRBJ2-2; weak D call: TRBD2 (6 bases). Germline V gene lookup returns CDR1 LGHNA and CDR2 YSLEER. The CDR3 spans 15 residues. V gave up 1 base and J gave up 0 bases, with 6 bases separating them. CDR3 nucleotide sequence: TGCGCCAGCAGCCAAGTAGCGGCGAACACCGGGGAGCTGTTTTTT. It encodes CASSQVAANTGELFF.

The chain joins TRBV7-2 to TRBJ1-1, with D possibly being TRBD1 (5 bases). The CDR3 runs 14 residues. Germline CDR1 and CDR2: SGHTA and FQGNSA. V lost 2 bases and J 4 bases, leaving 11 bases between the germline ends. CDR3: CASSLRRGSTEAFF. The CDR3 DNA reads as TGTGCCAGCAGCTTACGTCGGGGGTCCACTGAAGCTTTCTTT.

The J gene is TRBJ1-1, the V gene TRBV27, with D hard to call. Trimming cost V 3 bases and J 2 bases, with 7 bases left between them. This CDR3 contains 13 residues. The germline V gene has CDR1 MNHEY and CDR2 SMNVEV (reference sequence). The CDR3 protein is CASSLMSNTEAFF. The CDR3 coding sequence is TGTGCCAGCAGTTTGATGAGTAACACTGAAGCTTTCTTT.

The chain employs TRBV13 and TRBJ2-1; 11 bases are shared with TRBD2. This CDR3 is built from 14 residues. The germline V gene has CDR1 PRHDT and CDR2 FYEKMQ (reference sequence). V was pared by 3 bases and J by 5 bases, with 0 bases of the junction left unmatched. CDR3 DNA: TGTGCCAGCAGCTTGGGACTAGCGGACAATGAGCAGTTCTTC. Translation: CASSLGLADNEQFF.

V usage is TRBV19 and J usage is TRBJ1-5; 9 positions match TRBD1. The CDR3 covers 15 residues. V lost 7 bases, J lost 4 bases, and 8 bases stayed unmatched. The germline CDR1 and CDR2 sequences are LNHDA and SQIVND (reference sequence). CDR3 in amino acids: CASTGTGGANQPQHF. In nucleotides, the CDR3 is TGTGCCAGTACCGGAACAGGGGGCGCAAATCAGCCCCAGCATTTT.

The chain recombines TRBV5-6 with TRBJ1-2; possibly TRBD1 for D (6 bases). This CDR3 comprises 14 residues. Trimming took 4 bases from V and 4 from J, leaving 14 bases between them. Germline loops: CDR1 SGHDT, CDR2 YYEEEE. The CDR3 reads CASSRQAAGYGYTF. Written as DNA, the CDR3 is TGTGCCAGCAGCCGACAGGCTGCTGGCTATGGCTACACCTTC.

The V gene is TRBV4-2, the J gene TRBJ1-2; weak D call: TRBD1 (5 bases). Germline CDR1 is LGHNA and CDR2 is YNFKEQ. The CDR3 totals 14 residues. V lost 0 bases to trimming and J lost 6 bases, with 11 bases between them. DNA of the CDR3: TGTGCCAGCAGCCAAGAAGTGAGCAGGGATGGCTACACCTTC. It yields the protein CASSQEVSRDGYTF.

The chain has TRBV6-5 and TRBJ2-3; 7 bases align to TRBD1. Trimming took 0 bases from V and 1 from J; bases not matched to a gene: 4. Germline-derived CDR1 and CDR2 are MNHEY and SVGAGI. CDR3 size: 16 residues. The chain's CDR3 is CASSYSGGIGTDTQYF. The CDR3 nucleotides are TGTGCCAGCAGTTACTCAGGGGGCATTGGCACAGATACGCAGTATTTT.

The chain links TRBV12-3 or TRBV12-4 to TRBJ1-6; D remains unclear. The CDR3 is 13 residues long. V gave up 3 bases and J gave up 7 bases, with 7 bases separating them. For the CDR3, the DNA is TGTGCCAGCAGTTTTCGACTCAATTCACCCCTCCACTTT. The encoded protein is CASSFRLNSPLHF.

This sequence joins TRBV5-4 and TRBJ2-1, with 7 bases matching TRBD1. CDR1 and CDR2 from the germline V gene are SGHNT and YYREEE (reference sequence). Unmatched junction bases numbered 5, after V lost 2 bases and J lost 12 bases. The CDR3 is 12 residues long. The CDR3 loop reads CASSLGGRGQFF. Here the CDR3 DNA reads TGTGCCAGCAGCTTAGGGGGCAGGGGGCAGTTCTTC.

The table lists this clone with a count of one. The rearrangement links TRBV27 to TRBJ1-5; the D is unclear. Trimming removed 3 bases from V and 0 bases from J, with 6 bases in between. This CDR3 has 14 amino acids. Looked up from germline, CDR1 is MNHEY and CDR2 is SMNVEV (reference sequence). CDR3 DNA: TGTGCCAGCAGTTTGGCACATAGCAATCAGCCCCAGCATTTT. Translation: CASSLAHSNQPQHF.

This sequence joins TRBV12-3 or TRBV12-4 and TRBJ1-1; D not resolved. This CDR3 has 13 amino acids. V was shortened by 2 bases and J by 1 base, with 5 bases between the two germline ends. CDR3 in DNA: TGTGCCAGCAGTTTACGTCGGAACACTGAAGCTTTCTTT. Amino acid sequence: CASSLRRNTEAFF.

J is TRBJ1-1 and V is TRBV30; no firm D call. V dropped 1 base and J dropped 3 bases, with 9 bases sitting between them. The CDR3 is 13 amino acids. Germline lookup yields CDR1 GTSNPN and CDR2 SVGIG (reference sequence). The CDR3 protein is CAWSAPVYTEAFF. CDR3 sequence (DNA): TGTGCCTGGAGTGCCCCAGTGTACACTGAAGCTTTCTTT.

The chain uses TRBV13 and TRBJ2-1; 7 positions match TRBD2. Germline V lookup: CDR1 PRHDT, CDR2 FYEKMQ (reference sequence). The CDR3 is 15 amino acids. J was trimmed by 5 bases and V by 4 bases; bases with no gene match: 8. CDR3 sequence reads: CASSSRLAWNNEQFF. The CDR3 bases are TGTGCCAGCAGCTCCCGACTAGCATGGAACAATGAGCAGTTCTTC. Using reference TRBV13 and TRBJ2-1 for the parts outside the CDR3, the full variable domain is AAGVIQSPRHLIKEKRETATLKCYPIPRHDTVYWYQQGPGQDPQFLISFYEKMQSDKGSIPDRFSAQQFSDYHSELNMSSLELGDSALYFCASSSRLAWNNEQFFGPGTRLTVL.

This sequence joins TRBV4-1 and TRBJ2-7; 7 nucleotides line up with TRBD2. Germline CDR1 is MGHRA and CDR2 is YSYEKL. The junction had 8 bases not matched to a gene; V was cut back by 1 base and J by 2 bases. This CDR3 is 16 amino acids long. CDR3 in amino acids: CASSQVSASGTYEQYF. CDR3 coding DNA: TGCGCCAGCAGCCAAGTATCCGCTAGCGGCACCTACGAGCAGTACTTC.

The genes are TRBV4-1 and TRBJ2-7, with 8 nucleotides matching TRBD2. V shed 0 bases, J shed 7 bases, and the junction held 14 bases outside the gene matches. Per germline, CDR1 MGHRA and CDR2 YSYEKL. The CDR3 covers 17 residues. CDR3 amino acids: CASSQDIRSGRIGEQYF. The CDR3 coding sequence is TGCGCCAGCAGCCAAGATATACGAAGCGGGAGAATCGGAGAGCAGTACTTC.

This clone has a single count. J is TRBJ2-1 and V is TRBV10-1, with a weak D call TRBD1 (5 bases). Germline V gene data show CDR1 as WNHNN and CDR2 as SYGVQD (reference sequence). The V end was cut by 5 bases, the J end by 3 bases, with 14 bases between. The CDR3 spans 15 residues. The CDR3: CASSKMIDSYNEQFF. CDR3 DNA sequence: TGCGCCAGCAGTAAGATGATTGACAGCTACAATGAGCAGTTCTTC.

This chain joins TRBV9 and TRBJ2-1, with 15 bases fitting TRBD2. Germline CDR1 SGDLS, CDR2 YYNGEE. Unmatched junction bases numbered 7, after V lost 1 base and J lost 5 bases. The CDR3 extends over 18 amino acids. CDR3 bases: TGTGCCAGCAGCGTACTGGGACTAGCGGGGGGCCTTAACAATGAGCAGTTCTTC. Translation: CASSVLGLAGGLNNEQFF.

The V and J genes are TRBV29-1 and TRBJ1-3; D unresolved. V was shortened by 5 bases and J by 0 bases, with 8 bases between the two germline ends. The CDR3 spans 13 residues. Germline V lookup: CDR1 SQVTM, CDR2 ANQGSEA. CDR3 amino acids: CSVSQFSGNTIYF. CDR3 sequence (DNA): TGCAGCGTTTCACAGTTCTCTGGAAACACCATATATTTT.

This clone was seen only a few times. The CDR3, as DNA: TGTGCCAGTAGTATTGTGGGAGGAGAAGTCATTCAGTACTTC. Its protein product is CASSIVGGEVIQYF. J is TRBJ2-4 and V is TRBV19; weak D call: TRBD2 (6 bases). Trimming took 3 bases from V and 9 from J, leaving 15 bases between them. Germline CDR1 is LNHDA and CDR2 is SQIVND (reference sequence). CDR3 length: 14 amino acids.

The chain carries TRBV7-9 and TRBJ1-3; 7 bases are a match to TRBD1. This CDR3 spans 16 amino acids. Germline assignment: CDR1 SEHNR and CDR2 FQNEAQ (reference sequence). The trim removed 4 bases at V and 0 bases at J, leaving 6 bases unmatched. The CDR3, as DNA: TGTGCCAGCAGCTCTCCTGGGACAGCCTCTGGAAACACCATATATTTT. It specifies CASSSPGTASGNTIYF.

The chain joins TRBV11-2 to TRBJ1-4; D uncertain. The V gene lost 5 bases and the J gene lost 5 bases, with 12 bases spanning the gap. Germline-derived CDR1 and CDR2 are SGHAT and FQNNGV. This CDR3 comprises 14 residues. The CDR3 loop is CASSQTTGNEKLFF. The DNA for the CDR3 is TGTGCCAGCAGCCAAACGACGGGGAATGAAAAACTGTTTTTT.

This sequence joins TRBV7-2 and TRBJ2-2; the match to TRBD1 covers 8 bases. Losses at the gene ends were 7 bases for V and 3 bases for J; bases not matched to a gene: 7. Germline V CDR1 and CDR2: SGHTA, FQGNSA. The CDR3 has 15 amino acids. CDR3 amino acids: CASNPGGADTGELFF. The CDR3 DNA reads TGTGCCAGCAACCCAGGGGGCGCGGACACCGGGGAGCTGTTTTTT.